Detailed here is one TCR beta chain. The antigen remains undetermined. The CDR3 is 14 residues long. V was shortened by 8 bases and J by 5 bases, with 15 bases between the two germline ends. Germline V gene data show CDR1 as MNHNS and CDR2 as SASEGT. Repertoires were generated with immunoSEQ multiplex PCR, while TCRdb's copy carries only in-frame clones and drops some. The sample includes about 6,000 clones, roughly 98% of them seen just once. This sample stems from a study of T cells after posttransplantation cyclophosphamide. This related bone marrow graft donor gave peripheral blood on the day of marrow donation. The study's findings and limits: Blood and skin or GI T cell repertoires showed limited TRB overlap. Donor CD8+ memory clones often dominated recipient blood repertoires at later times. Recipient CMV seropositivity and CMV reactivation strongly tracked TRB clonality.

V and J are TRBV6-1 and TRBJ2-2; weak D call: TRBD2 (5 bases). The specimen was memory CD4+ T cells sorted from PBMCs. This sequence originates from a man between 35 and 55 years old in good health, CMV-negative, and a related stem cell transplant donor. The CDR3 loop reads CASGAARGTGELFF. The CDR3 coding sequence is TGTGCCAGCGGCGCTGCACGGGGTACCGGGGAGCTGTTTTTT.